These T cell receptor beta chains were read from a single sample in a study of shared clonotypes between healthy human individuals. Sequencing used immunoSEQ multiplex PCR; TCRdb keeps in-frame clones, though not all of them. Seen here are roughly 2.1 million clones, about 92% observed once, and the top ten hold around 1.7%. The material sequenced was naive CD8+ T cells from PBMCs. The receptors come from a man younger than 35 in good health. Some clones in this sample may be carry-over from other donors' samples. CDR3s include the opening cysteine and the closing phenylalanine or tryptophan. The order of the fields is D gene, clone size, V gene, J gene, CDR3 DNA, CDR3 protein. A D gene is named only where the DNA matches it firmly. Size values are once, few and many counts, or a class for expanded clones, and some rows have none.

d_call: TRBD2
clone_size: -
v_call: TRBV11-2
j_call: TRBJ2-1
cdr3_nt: TGTGCCAGCAGCTTAGGGGCTAGCGGGACGACCATGCAGTTCTTC
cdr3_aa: CASSLGASGTTMQFF

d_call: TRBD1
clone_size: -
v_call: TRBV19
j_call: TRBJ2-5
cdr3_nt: TGTGCCAGTAGTCCCGAGGACAGGATCGAAGAGACCCAGTACTTC
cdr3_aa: CASSPEDRIEETQYF

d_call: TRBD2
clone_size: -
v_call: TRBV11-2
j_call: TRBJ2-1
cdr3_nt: TGTGCCAGCTACTCGGTCGGACTAGCGGTCTACAATGAGCAGTTCTTC
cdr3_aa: CASYSVGLAVYNEQFF

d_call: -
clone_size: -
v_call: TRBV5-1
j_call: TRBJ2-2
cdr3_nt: TGCGCCAGCTCTCCAGGGCGTCGGGAGCTGTTTTTT
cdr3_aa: CASSPGRRELFF

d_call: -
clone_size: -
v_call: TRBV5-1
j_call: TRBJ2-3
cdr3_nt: TGCGCCAGCAGCACATACCCGAGAAGCACAGATACGCAGTATTTT
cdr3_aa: CASSTYPRSTDTQYF

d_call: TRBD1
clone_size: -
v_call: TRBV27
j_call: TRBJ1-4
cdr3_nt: TGTGCCAGCAGCCCTAGACAGGGTCGTGAAAAACTGTTTTTT
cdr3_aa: CASSPRQGREKLFF

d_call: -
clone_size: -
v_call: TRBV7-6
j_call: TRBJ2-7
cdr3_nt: TGTGCCAGCAGCGCAGACAGTGGGTTAAGCTCCTACGAGCAGTACTTC
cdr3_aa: CASSADSGLSSYEQYF

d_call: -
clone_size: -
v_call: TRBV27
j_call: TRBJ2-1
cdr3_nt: TGTGCCAGCAGTCCGCAGCGGGCGTACAATGAGCAGTTCTTC
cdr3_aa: CASSPQRAYNEQFF

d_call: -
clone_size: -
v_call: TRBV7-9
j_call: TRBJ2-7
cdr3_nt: TGTGCCAGCAGCCCCGACCACGAGCAGTACTTC
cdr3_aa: CASSPDHEQYF

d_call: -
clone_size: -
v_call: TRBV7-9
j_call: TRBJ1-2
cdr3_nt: TGTGCCAGCAGCGGTCAGTTACGTGGGGGAAACTATGGCTACACCTTC
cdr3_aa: CASSGQLRGGNYGYTF

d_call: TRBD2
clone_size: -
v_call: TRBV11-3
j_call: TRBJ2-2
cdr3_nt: TGTGCCAGCAGCACCAATCTGGGACTAGGGGCCGGGGAGCTGTTTTTT
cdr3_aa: CASSTNLGLGAGELFF

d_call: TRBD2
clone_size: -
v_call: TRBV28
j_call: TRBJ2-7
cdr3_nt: TGTGCCAGCAGTCAAGGACTAGCGCGCGAGCAGTACTTC
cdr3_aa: CASSQGLAREQYF

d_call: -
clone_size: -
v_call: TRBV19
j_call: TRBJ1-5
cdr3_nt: TGTGCCAGTAGTATGCCCCCCTGGTCCCGGGGGGACAATCAGCCCCAGCATTTT
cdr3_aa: CASSMPPWSRGDNQPQHF

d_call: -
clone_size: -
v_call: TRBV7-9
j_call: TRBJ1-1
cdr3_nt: TGTGCCAGCAGCCCCGGTCGGGCTGAAGCTTTCTTT
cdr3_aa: CASSPGRAEAFF

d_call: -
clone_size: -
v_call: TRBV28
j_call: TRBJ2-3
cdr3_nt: TGTGCCAGCACCTCAATGCCGACAGCCACAGATACGCAGTATTTT
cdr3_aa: CASTSMPTATDTQYF

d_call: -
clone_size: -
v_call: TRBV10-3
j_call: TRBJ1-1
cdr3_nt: TGTGCCATCAGTCTCCTGGGGGGGACTGAAGCTTTCTTT
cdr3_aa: CAISLLGGTEAFF

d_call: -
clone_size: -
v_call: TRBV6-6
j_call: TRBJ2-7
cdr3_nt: TGTGCCAGCAGTTTGACGACGGACCCCTACGAGCAGTACTTC
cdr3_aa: CASSLTTDPYEQYF

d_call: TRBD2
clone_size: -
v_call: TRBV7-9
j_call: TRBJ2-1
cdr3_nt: TGTGCCAGCAGCCCTCCGGTCACTAGCGGGAGGGGCAATGAGCAGTTCTTC
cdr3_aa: CASSPPVTSGRGNEQFF

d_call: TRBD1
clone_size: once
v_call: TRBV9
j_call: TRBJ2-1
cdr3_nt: TGTGCCAGCAGCGTCCCGGGGGGACAGGGGTACAATGAGCAGTTCTTC
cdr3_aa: CASSVPGGQGYNEQFF

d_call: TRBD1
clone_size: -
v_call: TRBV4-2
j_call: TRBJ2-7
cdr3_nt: TGTGCCAGCAGCCCCGGCCAAGGACAGGGGTACGAGCAGTACTTC
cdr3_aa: CASSPGQGQGYEQYF

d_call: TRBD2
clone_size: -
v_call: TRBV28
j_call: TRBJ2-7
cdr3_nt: TGTGCCAGCACCCTCTCCGGGGGGTCCTACGAGCAGTACTTC
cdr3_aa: CASTLSGGSYEQYF

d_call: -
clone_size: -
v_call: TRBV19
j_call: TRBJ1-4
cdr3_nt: TGTGCCAGTACCCTCCGACGGCAGCAACAGGATGAAAAACTGTTTTTT
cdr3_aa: CASTLRRQQQDEKLFF

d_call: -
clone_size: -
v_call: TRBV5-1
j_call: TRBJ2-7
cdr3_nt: TGCGCCAGCAGCTTGTCCGGGGGCTCCTTCTACGAGCAGTACTTC
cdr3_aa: CASSLSGGSFYEQYF

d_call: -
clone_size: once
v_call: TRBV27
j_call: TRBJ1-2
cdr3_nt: TGTGCCAGCAGTTTATTGGTAGGGGCCCTCGATGGCTACACCTTC
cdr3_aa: CASSLLVGALDGYTF

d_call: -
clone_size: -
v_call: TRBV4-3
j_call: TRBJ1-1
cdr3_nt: TGCGCCAGCAGCCAAGATCGGGGGGGTCCTGAAGCTTTCTTT
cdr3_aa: CASSQDRGGPEAFF

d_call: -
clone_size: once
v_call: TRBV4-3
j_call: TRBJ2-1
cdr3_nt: TGCGCCAGCAGCCGAACCACAGTCAATGAGCAGTTCTTC
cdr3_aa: CASSRTTVNEQFF

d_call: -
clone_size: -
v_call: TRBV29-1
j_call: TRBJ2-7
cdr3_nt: TGCAGCGCCCTATCGAGGGCCGGCTCAACCTACGAGCAGTACTTC
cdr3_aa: CSALSRAGSTYEQYF

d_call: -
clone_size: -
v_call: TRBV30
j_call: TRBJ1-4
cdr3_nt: TGTGCCTGGAGCCCGCGAAATGCCCTGGGGGAAAAACTGTTTTTT
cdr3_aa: CAWSPRNALGEKLFF

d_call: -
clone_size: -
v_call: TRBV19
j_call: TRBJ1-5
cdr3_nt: TGTGCCAGTAGTATAGACGGCAGGCCCAATCAGCCCCAGCATTTT
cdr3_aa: CASSIDGRPNQPQHF

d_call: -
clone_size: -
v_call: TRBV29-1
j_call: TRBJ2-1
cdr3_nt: TGCAGCGTTCTATTTTCGGATATCTCCTACAATGAGCAGTTCTTC
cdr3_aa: CSVLFSDISYNEQFF

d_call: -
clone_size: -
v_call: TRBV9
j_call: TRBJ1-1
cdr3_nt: TGTGCCAGCAGCGTAGTTCCAGGCCATGCTGAAGCTTTCTTT
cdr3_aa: CASSVVPGHAEAFF

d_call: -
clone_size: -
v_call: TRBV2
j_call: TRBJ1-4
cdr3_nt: TGTGCCAGCAGGAACGAAGCCCCGAGGAAGTATGAAAAACTGTTTTTT
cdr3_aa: CASRNEAPRKYEKLFF

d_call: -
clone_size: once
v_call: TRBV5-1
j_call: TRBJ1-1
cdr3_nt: TGCGCCAGCAGCTTGTCGGGGGGCACTGAAGCTTTCTTT
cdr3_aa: CASSLSGGTEAFF

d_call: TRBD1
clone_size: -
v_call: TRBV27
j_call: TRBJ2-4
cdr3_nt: TGTGCCAGCAGTTTCCGACAGGGGGCTACAAACATTCAGTACTTC
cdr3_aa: CASSFRQGATNIQYF

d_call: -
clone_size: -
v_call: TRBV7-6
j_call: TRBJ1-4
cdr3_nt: TGTGCCAGCAGCTTAGAGGTGTTCGGGACCACAACTAATGAAAAACTGTTTTTT
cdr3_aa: CASSLEVFGTTTNEKLFF

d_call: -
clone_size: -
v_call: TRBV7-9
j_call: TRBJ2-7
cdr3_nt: TGTGCCAGCAGCCAGAGGCAGGGGGGACCCATCCTCTCTAACGAGCAGTACTTC
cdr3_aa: CASSQRQGGPILSNEQYF

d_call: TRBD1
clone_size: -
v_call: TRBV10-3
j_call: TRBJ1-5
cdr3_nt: TGTGCCATCAGTACGACAGGGGACAATCAGCCCCAGCATTTT
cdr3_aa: CAISTTGDNQPQHF